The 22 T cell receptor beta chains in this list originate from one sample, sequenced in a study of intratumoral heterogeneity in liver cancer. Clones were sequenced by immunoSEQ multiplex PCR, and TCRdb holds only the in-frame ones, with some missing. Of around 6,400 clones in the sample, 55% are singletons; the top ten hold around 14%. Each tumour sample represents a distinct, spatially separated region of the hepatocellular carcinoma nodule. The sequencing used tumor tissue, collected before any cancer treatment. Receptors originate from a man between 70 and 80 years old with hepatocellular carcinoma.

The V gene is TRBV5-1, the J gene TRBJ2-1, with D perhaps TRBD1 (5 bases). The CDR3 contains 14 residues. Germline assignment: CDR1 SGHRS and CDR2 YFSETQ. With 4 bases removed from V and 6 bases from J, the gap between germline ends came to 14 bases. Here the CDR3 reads CASSVDSFVNEQFF. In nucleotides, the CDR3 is TGCGCCAGCAGCGTCGACAGTTTTGTCAATGAGCAGTTCTTC. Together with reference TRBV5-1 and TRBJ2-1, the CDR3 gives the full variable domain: KAGVTQTPRYLIKTRGQQVTLSCSPISGHRSVSWYQQTPGQGLQFLFEYFSETQRNKGNFPGRFSGRQFSNSRSEMNVSTLELGDSALYLCASSVDSFVNEQFFGPGTRLTVL.

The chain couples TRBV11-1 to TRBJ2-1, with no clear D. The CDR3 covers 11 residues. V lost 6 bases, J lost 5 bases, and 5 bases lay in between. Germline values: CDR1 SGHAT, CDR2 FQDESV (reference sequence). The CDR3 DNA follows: TGTGCCAGCAGTTGGGACAATGAGCAGTTCTTC. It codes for CASSWDNEQFF.

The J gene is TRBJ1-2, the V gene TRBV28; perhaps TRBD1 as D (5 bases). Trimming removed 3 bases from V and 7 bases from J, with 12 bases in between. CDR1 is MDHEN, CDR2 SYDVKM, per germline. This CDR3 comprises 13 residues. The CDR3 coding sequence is TGTGCCAGCAGTTTTGGGACCCTTTTTGGCTACACCTTC. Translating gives CASSFGTLFGYTF.

This chain's CDR3 is CASSLSGSWGIENTIYF. In DNA form, the CDR3 reads TGTGCCAGCAGCTTGAGCGGCAGTTGGGGGATCGAAAACACCATATATTTT. V usage is TRBV5-6 and J usage is TRBJ1-3, with TRBD1 as a possible D gene (5 bases). The V end was cut by 1 base, the J end by 6 bases, with 20 bases between. This CDR3 has 17 amino acids. The germline V gene encodes CDR1 SGHDT and CDR2 YYEEEE.

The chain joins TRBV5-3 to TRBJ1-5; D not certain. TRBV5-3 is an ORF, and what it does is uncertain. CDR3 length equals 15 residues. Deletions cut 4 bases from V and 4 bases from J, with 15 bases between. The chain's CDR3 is CARSQVGSKNQPQHF. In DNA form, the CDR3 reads TGTGCCAGAAGCCAAGTGGGCAGCAAAAATCAGCCCCAGCATTTT.

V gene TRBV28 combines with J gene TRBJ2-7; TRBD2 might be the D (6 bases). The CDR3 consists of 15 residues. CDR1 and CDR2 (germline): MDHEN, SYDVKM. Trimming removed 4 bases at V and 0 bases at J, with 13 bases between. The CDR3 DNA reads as TGTGCCAGCAGTTCGAGGGGAGGAAGCTCCTACGAGCAGTACGTC. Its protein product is CASSSRGGSSYEQYV.

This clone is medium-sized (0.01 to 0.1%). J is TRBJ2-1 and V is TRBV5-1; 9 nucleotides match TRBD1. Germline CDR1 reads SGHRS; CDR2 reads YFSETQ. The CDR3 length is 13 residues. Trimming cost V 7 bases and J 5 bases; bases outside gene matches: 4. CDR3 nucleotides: TGCGCCAGCTCATGGACAGGGGACAATGAGCAGTTCTTC. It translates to CASSWTGDNEQFF.

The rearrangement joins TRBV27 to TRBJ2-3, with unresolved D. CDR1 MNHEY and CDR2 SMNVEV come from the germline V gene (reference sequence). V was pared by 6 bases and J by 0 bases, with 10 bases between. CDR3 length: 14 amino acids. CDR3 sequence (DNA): TGTGCCAGCAGGAGCTCTTCTAGCACAGATACGCAGTATTTT. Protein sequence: CASRSSSSTDTQYF.

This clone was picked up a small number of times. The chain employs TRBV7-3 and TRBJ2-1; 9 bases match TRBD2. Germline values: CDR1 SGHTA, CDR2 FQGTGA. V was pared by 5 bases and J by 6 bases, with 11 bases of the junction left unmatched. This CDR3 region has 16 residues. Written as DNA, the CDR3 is TGTGCCAGCAGCCCCTTGAGCAGCGGGGGGCCCAATGAGCAGTTCTTC. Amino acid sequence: CASSPLSSGGPNEQFF. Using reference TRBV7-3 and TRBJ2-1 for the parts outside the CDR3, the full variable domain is GAGVSQTPSNKVTEKGKYVELRCDPISGHTALYWYRQSLGQGPEFLIYFQGTGAADDSGLPNDRFFAVRPEGSVSTLKIQRTERGDSAVYLCASSPLSSGGPNEQFFGPGTRLTVL.

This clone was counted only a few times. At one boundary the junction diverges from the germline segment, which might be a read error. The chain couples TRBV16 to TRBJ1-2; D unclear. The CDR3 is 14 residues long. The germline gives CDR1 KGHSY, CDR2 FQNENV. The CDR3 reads CASSQSGVNSGYTF. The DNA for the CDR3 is TGTGCCAGCAGCCAATCGGGCGTTAACTCTGGCTACACCTTC. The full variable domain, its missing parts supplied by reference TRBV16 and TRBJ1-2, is GEEVAQTPKHLVRGEGQKAKLYCAPIKGHSYVFWYQQVLKNEFKFLISFQNENVFDETGMPKERFSAKCLPNSPCSLEIQATKLEDSAVYFCASSQSGVNSGYTFGSGTRLTVV.

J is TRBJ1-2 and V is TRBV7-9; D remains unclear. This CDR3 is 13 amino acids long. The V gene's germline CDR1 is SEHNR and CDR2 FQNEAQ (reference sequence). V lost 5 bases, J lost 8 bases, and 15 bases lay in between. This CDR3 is CASSPDRAGGYTF. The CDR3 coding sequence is TGTGCCAGCAGCCCGGACCGAGCGGGCGGCTACACCTTC. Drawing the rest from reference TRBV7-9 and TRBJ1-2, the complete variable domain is DTGVSQNPRHKITKRGQNVTFRCDPISEHNRLYWYRQTLGQGPEFLTYFQNEAQLEKSRLLSDRFSAERPKGSFSTLEIQRTEQGDSAMYLCASSPDRAGGYTFGSGTRLTVV.

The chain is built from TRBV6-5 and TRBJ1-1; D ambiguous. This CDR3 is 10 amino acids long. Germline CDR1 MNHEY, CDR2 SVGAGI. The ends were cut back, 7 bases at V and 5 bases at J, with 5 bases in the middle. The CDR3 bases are TGTGCCAGCATAGGGACTGAAGCTTTCTTT. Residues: CASIGTEAFF.

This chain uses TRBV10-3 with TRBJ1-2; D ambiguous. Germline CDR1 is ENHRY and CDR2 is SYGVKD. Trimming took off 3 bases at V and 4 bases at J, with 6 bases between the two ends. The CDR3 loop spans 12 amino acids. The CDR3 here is CAISDRPYGYTF. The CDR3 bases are TGTGCCATCAGTGACAGGCCCTATGGCTACACCTTC.

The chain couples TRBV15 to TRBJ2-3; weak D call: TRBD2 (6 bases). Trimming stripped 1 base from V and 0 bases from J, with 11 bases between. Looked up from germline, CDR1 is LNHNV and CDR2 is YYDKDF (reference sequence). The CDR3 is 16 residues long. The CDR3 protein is CATSRGLVSSTDTQYF. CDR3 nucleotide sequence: TGTGCCACCAGCAGAGGACTAGTCTCTAGCACAGATACGCAGTATTTT.

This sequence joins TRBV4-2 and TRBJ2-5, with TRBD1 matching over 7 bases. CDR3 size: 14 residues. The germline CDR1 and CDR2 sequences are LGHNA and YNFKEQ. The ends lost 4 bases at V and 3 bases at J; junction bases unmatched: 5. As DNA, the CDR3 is TGTGCCAGCAGCCCGACAGGGAATGAAGAGACCCAGTACTTC. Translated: CASSPTGNEETQYF.

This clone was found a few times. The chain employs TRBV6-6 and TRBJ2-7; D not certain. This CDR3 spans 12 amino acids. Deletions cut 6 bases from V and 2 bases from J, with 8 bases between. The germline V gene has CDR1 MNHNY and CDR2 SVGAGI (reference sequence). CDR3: CASSQATYEQYV. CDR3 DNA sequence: TGTGCCAGCAGCCAGGCAACCTACGAGCAGTACGTC.

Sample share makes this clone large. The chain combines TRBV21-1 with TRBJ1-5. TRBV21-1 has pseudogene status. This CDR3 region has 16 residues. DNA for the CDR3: TGTGCCAGCAGCAAAGGGGGAGGGGTCATCCCCCAGCCCCAGCATTTT. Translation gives CASSKGGGVIPQPQHF.

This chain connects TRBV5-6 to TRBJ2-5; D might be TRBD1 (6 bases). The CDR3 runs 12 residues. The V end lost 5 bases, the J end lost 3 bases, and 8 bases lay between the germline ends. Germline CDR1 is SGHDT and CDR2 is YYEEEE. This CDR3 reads CASRKGEETQYF. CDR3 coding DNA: TGTGCCAGCAGGAAGGGGGAAGAGACCCAGTACTTC.

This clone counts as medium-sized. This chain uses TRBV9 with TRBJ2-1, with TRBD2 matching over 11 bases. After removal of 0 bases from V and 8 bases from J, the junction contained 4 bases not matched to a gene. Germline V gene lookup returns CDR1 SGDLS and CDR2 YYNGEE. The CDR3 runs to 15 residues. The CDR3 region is CASSVGGLAVDEQFF. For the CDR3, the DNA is TGTGCCAGCAGCGTAGGGGGACTAGCGGTCGATGAGCAGTTCTTC. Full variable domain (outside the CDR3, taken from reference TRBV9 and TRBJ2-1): DSGVTQTPKHLITATGQRVTLRCSPRSGDLSVYWYQQSLDQGLQFLIQYYNGEERAKGNILERFSAQQFPDLHSELNLSSLELGDSALYFCASSVGGLAVDEQFFGPGTRLTVL.

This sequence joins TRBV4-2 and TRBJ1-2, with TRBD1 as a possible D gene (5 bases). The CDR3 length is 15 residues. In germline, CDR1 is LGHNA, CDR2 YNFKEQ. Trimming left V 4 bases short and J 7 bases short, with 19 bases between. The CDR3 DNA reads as TGTGCCAGCAGCCGCGAACAACAGGAGTCGGGTGGCTACACCTTC. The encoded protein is CASSREQQESGGYTF.

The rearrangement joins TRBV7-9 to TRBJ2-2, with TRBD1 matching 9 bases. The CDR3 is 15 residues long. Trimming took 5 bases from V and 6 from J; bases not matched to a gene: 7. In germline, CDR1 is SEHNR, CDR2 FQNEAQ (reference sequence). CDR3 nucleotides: TGTGCCAGCAGCCTGGGGACAGGGATAGCCGGGGAGCTGTTTTTT. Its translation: CASSLGTGIAGELFF.

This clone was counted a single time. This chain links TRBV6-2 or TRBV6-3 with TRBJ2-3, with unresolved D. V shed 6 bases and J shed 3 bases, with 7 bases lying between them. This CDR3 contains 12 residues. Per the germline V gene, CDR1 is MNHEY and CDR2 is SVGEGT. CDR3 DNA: TGTGCCAGCAGCCTATTAACAGATACGCAGTATTTT. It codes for CASSLLTDTQYF.